The 7 T cell receptor beta chains given below trace back to one sample, sequenced in a study of blood T cells in healthy people across ages. Through a sample-barcoded 5' primer and a J-beta primer mix, a second PCR was run for roughly 6 to 12 cycles. TCRdb used MiXCR to reprocess the 5' RACE reads, holding one entry per CDR3 protein. The sample yields hundreds of thousands of distinct CDR3 sequences, roughly 44% seen once. The sequencing sample was made of blood. All receptors derive from a man in his 60s in good health.

This clonotype came up a few times. The gene calls are TRBV12-3 or TRBV12-4 and TRBJ2-4, with D perhaps matching TRBD2 (7 bases). The CDR3 has 18 amino acids. Trimming shortened V by 6 bases and J by 0 bases, and 21 bases separated the two germline ends. The CDR3 loop reads CASSPLGRGNLAKNIQYF. The CDR3 coding sequence is TGTGCCAGCAGCCCCCTGGGGAGGGGGAATCTAGCCAAAAACATTCAGTACTTC.

The chain joins TRBV7-9 to TRBJ2-1; tentatively, D is TRBD1 (6 bases). CDR1 and CDR2 from the germline V gene are SEHNR and FQNEAQ (reference sequence). This CDR3 is built from 16 residues. The V end was cut by 4 bases, the J end by 2 bases, with 15 bases between. The CDR3 bases are TGTGCCAGCAGCTCGTCGACAGGTGGAACCTACAATGAGCAGTTCTTC. It codes for CASSSSTGGTYNEQFF.

The chain has TRBV13 and TRBJ2-1; maybe TRBD2 (5 bases). Between the trimmed V and J ends, which lost 5 bases and 9 bases, there was a span of 23 bases. The CDR3 length is 16 residues. CDR1 is PRHDT, CDR2 FYEKMQ, per germline (reference sequence). The CDR3 DNA reads as TGTGCCAGCAGCAACCTGGGCCGAGGGTTTTCGGGTGAGCAGTTCTTC. Translation: CASSNLGRGFSGEQFF.

J is TRBJ1-2 and V is TRBV6-2 or TRBV6-3; 8 bases map to TRBD1. CDR1 is MNHEY and CDR2 is SVGEGT in the germline V gene. Trimming at V came to 8 bases and at J to 4 bases, leaving 3 bases not matched to a gene. The CDR3 contains 12 residues. This chain's CDR3 is CASEGQGYGYTF. As DNA, the CDR3 is TGTGCCAGCGAAGGACAGGGCTATGGCTACACCTTC.

This clonotype was counted only a few times. V usage is TRBV7-2 and J usage is TRBJ2-3; 8 bases align to TRBD2. Germline V gene sequence: CDR1 SGHTA, CDR2 FQGNSA. With V trimmed by 3 bases and J by 6 bases, 8 bases remained unmatched. This CDR3 contains 15 residues. CDR3 in amino acids: CASSFGGGIADTQYF. The CDR3 DNA reads TGTGCCAGCAGCTTCGGGGGGGGGATTGCGGATACGCAGTATTTT.

This clonotype has just a few counts. The chain links TRBV5-1 to TRBJ2-5; 7 bases are shared with TRBD1. The J call may not be correct, given that the DNA end is closer to TRBJ2-7. The CDR3 contains 15 residues. CDR1 and CDR2 (germline): SGHRS, YFSETQ. The CDR3 sequence: CASSLKGGDIYEQYF. For the CDR3, the DNA is TGCGCCAGCAGCTTGAAAGGGGGCGATATCTACGAGCAGTACTTC.

The chain couples TRBV7-3 to TRBJ2-3, with D uncertain. This CDR3 is built from 13 residues. Trimming stripped 5 bases from V and 6 bases from J, with 12 bases between. CDR1 and CDR2 from the germline V gene are SGHTA and FQGTGA. CDR3 nucleotides: TGTGCCAGCAGCGTATCTGGGGTGGATACGCAGTATTTT. Its protein product is CASSVSGVDTQYF.